This is a list of T cell receptor beta chains from one sample in a study of vaccination and CD4 T cells after COVID-19. TCRdb used MiXCR to reprocess the PCR reads, holding one entry per CDR3 protein. Found here are over 15,000 distinct CDR3 sequences, under 45% of them singletons; the top ten hold more than 6.5%. Which antigens these TCRs recognize remains unknown. Sequencing was performed on CD4+ T cells from blood, cultured in vitro, taken after SARS-CoV-2 vaccination. All receptors come from a human donor who had recovered from COVID-19. CDR3s include the opening cysteine and the closing phenylalanine or tryptophan. The D gene is left open where the match is weak. The listing skips clone size in some rows; elsewhere it reads once, few, many or a size class.

>TRBJ2-2|TRBV28|few|TRBD2
TGTGCCAGCAGTTTACGGCAGGGTAGAACTAGCGGGAGGAACACCGGGGAGCTGTTTTTT
CASSLRQGRTSGRNTGELFF
>TRBJ2-1|TRBV10-3|few|TRBD2
TGTGCCATCAGTGAAGAGCGGGGGGACAATGAGCAGTTCTTC
CAISEERGDNEQFF
>TRBJ1-2|TRBV6-2/TRBV6-3|few|NA
TGTGCCAGCAGCCGCGGGGGGCTGCTGGTAGGCTACACCTTC
CASSRGGLLVGYTF
>TRBJ1-4|TRBV19|NA|TRBD1
TGTGCCAGTAGTATATCTACTGAGAGGGGGCGGGGTGAAAAACTGTTTTTT
CASSISTERGRGEKLFF
>TRBJ2-7|TRBV7-8|NA|TRBD1
TGTGCCAGCAGTTCCCGACAGGGGGCAGGGTACGAGCAGTACTTC
CASSSRQGAGYEQYF
>TRBJ2-1|TRBV5-1|NA|TRBD2
TGCGCCAGCGTGGGACTAGCGGGAGGCGTGACTGAGCAGTTCTTC
CASVGLAGGVTEQFF
>TRBJ2-3|TRBV20-1|few|TRBD2
TGCAGTGCTAGAGATGGGCGGGAGTCGACAGATACGCAGTATTTT
CSARDGRESTDTQYF
>TRBJ2-1|TRBV20-1|NA|TRBD2
TGCAGTGCTAGGAGAACTAGCGGAGGCTACAATGAGCAGTTCTTC
CSARRTSGGYNEQFF
>TRBJ2-5|TRBV4-3|NA|NA
TGCGCCAGCAGCCCCAGGGTAGGAGAGACCCAGTACTTC
CASSPRVGETQYF
>TRBJ2-7|TRBV2|NA|NA
TGTGCCAGCACCAGGGACATTAACGAGCAGTACTTC
CASTRDINEQYF
>TRBJ1-5|TRBV2|NA|NA
TGTGCCAGCAGTGAAGACCGCTTCAATCAGCCCCAGCATTTT
CASSEDRFNQPQHF
>TRBJ1-6|TRBV2|NA|NA
TGTGCCAGCAGTGAAAGGTGGGCACGCTCCTATAATTCACCCCTCCACTTT
CASSERWARSYNSPLHF
>TRBJ1-2|TRBV7-6|once|NA
TGTGCCAGCAGCTGGGCCCGGGGACGTGGCTACACCTTC
CASSWARGRGYTF
>TRBJ2-3|TRBV6-4|few|TRBD2
TGTGCCAGCAGTGAGGGGCGGGAGGTGACGGATACGCAGTATTTT
CASSEGREVTDTQYF
>TRBJ1-2|TRBV20-1|NA|NA
TGCAGTGCTAGTCTCGTCAGGGGCTATGGCTACACCTTC
CSASLVRGYGYTF
>TRBJ1-3|TRBV18|NA|NA
TGTGCCAGCTCCCACCGGGACGGAGGAAACACCATATATTTT
CASSHRDGGNTIYF
>TRBJ2-4|TRBV20-1|NA|NA
TGCAGTGCTAGAGCGGGACCCCACGACATTCAGTACTTC
CSARAGPHDIQYF
>TRBJ1-1|TRBV12-3/TRBV12-4|few|TRBD1
TGTGCCAGCAAGTCGGGGAGGGGGCGAACTGAAGCTTTCTTT
CASKSGRGRTEAFF
>TRBJ1-6|TRBV20-1|NA|TRBD1
TGCAGTGCTAGAGTAGGGGGCGATAATTCACCCCTCCACTTT
CSARVGGDNSPLHF
>TRBJ2-3|TRBV20-1|few|NA
TGCAGTGCTAGCTTAACCGCTAGCACAGATACGCAGTATTTT
CSASLTASTDTQYF
>TRBJ2-3|TRBV3-1|NA|NA
TGTGCCAGCAGCCACGGAGCCACAGATACGCAGTATTTT
CASSHGATDTQYF
>TRBJ1-2|TRBV7-2|NA|TRBD1
TGTGCCAGCAGCGGCACGGACAGGGTCTATGGCTACACCTTC
CASSGTDRVYGYTF
>TRBJ2-7|TRBV11-2|NA|TRBD1
TGTGCCAGCAGCTTGGACAGGGGCCTCGAGCAGTACTTC
CASSLDRGLEQYF
>TRBJ1-2|TRBV20-1|NA|TRBD1
TGCAGTGCTGCCCCCGGACAGGGGGCTGATGGCTACACCTTC
CSAAPGQGADGYTF
>TRBJ1-4|TRBV6-1|NA|NA
TGTGCCGCCGCACTCCAGGTTCGGGGAAATGAAAAACTGTTTTTT
CAAALQVRGNEKLFF
>TRBJ1-2|TRBV28|few|NA
TGTGCCAGCAGTTGGGGGGCTCCCGGATATGGCTACACCTTC
CASSWGAPGYGYTF
>TRBJ2-3|TRBV6-4|medium-sized|TRBD2
TGTGCCAGCAGTGACTCGCGGGAGACAGATACGCAGTATTTT
CASSDSRETDTQYF
>TRBJ2-3|TRBV5-1|few|NA
TGCGCCAGCAGCTACATGTCAAGAGATACGCAGTATTTT
CASSYMSRDTQYF
>TRBJ1-5|TRBV27|few|NA
TGTGCCAGCAGTTACACAGGGAGGAATCAGCCCCAGCATTTT
CASSYTGRNQPQHF
>TRBJ1-1|TRBV27|few|NA
TGTGCCAGCAGTTTTAGTTATCGGGGTTCTTCTGAAGCTTTCTTT
CASSFSYRGSSEAFF
>TRBJ2-7|TRBV7-9|NA|TRBD1
TGTGCCAGCAGCTCAACGCCCGGGACAGGGGTTACCTACGAGCAGTACTTC
CASSSTPGTGVTYEQYF
>TRBJ2-7|TRBV2|few|TRBD2
TGTGCCAGCAGTCTTCTAGCGGGAGTAGGCGAGCAGTACTTC
CASSLLAGVGEQYF
>TRBJ2-1|TRBV7-9|medium-sized|NA
TGTGCCAGCAGCTTAATTGGGGAGCAGTTCTTC
CASSLIGEQFF
>TRBJ1-4|TRBV7-9|NA|NA
TGTGCCATCGTTTTTAATGAAAAACTGTTTTTT
CAIVFNEKLFF
>TRBJ2-7|TRBV2|NA|NA
TGTGCCAGCTCCCCTGGGCTCCTTAGCTACGAGCAGTACTTC
CASSPGLLSYEQYF
>TRBJ2-1|TRBV19|NA|TRBD2
TGTGCCAGTAGTACTCTAGCGGGAGACTACAATGAGCAGTTCTTC
CASSTLAGDYNEQFF
>TRBJ1-1|TRBV29-1|NA|NA
TGCAGCGGCCGTAACAGGGAAGGGATGAACACTGAAGCTTTCTTT
CSGRNREGMNTEAFF